This T cell receptor beta chain is drawn from a study of Ad26.COV2.S vaccination and SARS-CoV-2 variants. Study context: Donor got 5x10^10 or 1x10^11 viral particles of Ad26.COV2.S. General observations from the study: Measures of TCR breadth and depth may have fallen short of total T cell responses.

A note on this clone: The antigen is undetermined.

Treatment in this sample: 15 to 20 received Ad26.COV2.S at low or high dose, single or two shots; about 5 received placebo; per-sample allocation not given. Sampling was performed 63 days after the first vaccine or placebo injection. Germline trimming cut 5 bases from V and 3 bases from J; bases unmatched to any gene: 10. The CDR3 extends over 16 amino acids. Germline CDR1 and CDR2: SEHNR and FQNEAQ (reference sequence). Profiled with immunoSEQ multiplex PCR; TCRdb holds only in-frame clones, not every one. The data show about 350,000 clones, around nine tenths seen once. This receptor was identified in a person between 18 and 59 years old who received the Ad26.COV2.S COVID-19 vaccine or a placebo. This sample comprised peripheral blood, obtained in a trial of Ad26.COV2.S vaccine versus placebo. This sequence joins TRBV7-9 and TRBJ2-3, with 8 bases aligning to TRBD2. The CDR3 spells CASSPPPGGRTDTQYF. The DNA for the CDR3 is TGTGCCAGCAGCCCCCCTCCGGGGGGGCGGACAGATACGCAGTATTTT.